This TCR beta chain comes out of a study of T-cell memory formation after mild COVID-19. On the study more broadly: The two donors had largely donor-specific TCR clusters.

TCRdb used MiXCR to reprocess the 5' RACE reads, holding one entry per CDR3 protein. The sample records about 400,000 distinct CDR3 sequences, less than 25% being singletons. This clonotype was seen a few times. Its matching antigen is unknown. The study's findings and limits: Mostly located in CM and EM were contracting CD4+ clones, with contracting CD8+ clones located in EMRA.

The germline gives CDR1 DFQATT, CDR2 SNEGSKA (reference sequence). The CDR3 has 14 residues. V lost 5 bases, J lost 0 bases, and 13 bases lay in between. This receptor was taken from an adult woman who had mild COVID-19 (a few samples of this study predate the infection). Cell type and time point are not known. Specimen: PBMCs or a T cell subset sorted from them (not recorded which). The chain uses TRBV20-1 and TRBJ1-2; D gene ambiguous. This CDR3 is CSAPAGNTNYGYTF. CDR3 coding DNA: TGCAGTGCTCCAGCAGGCAATACTAACTATGGCTACACCTTC.